A selection of T cell receptor beta chains follows, all from one sample in a study of radiation and T cells in renal cell carcinoma. The repertoire was sequenced with immunoSEQ multiplex PCR; TCRdb's copy has only in-frame clones and lacks some. The sample has about 140,000 clones, roughly 83% seen once. The material was blood, obtained from a patient whose treatment included radiotherapy and nephrectomy. These receptors all stem from a woman aged 45-65 years with renal cell carcinoma. Each CDR3 is given with its conserved first and last residue. D genes are given only for firm matches. A row's size may be missing; if present it is once, few, many or a size class.

abundance	v_gene	d_gene	j_gene	CDR3aa	CDR3nt
NA	TRBV30	NA	TRBJ2-6	CAWSGGDPLSGANVLTF	TGTGCCTGGAGTGGAGGGGACCCCTTATCTGGGGCCAACGTCCTGACTTTC
NA	TRBV13	NA	TRBJ1-4	CASSLQGTNEKLFF	TGTGCCAGCAGCTTACAGGGGACTAATGAAAAACTGTTTTTT
once	TRBV4-2	NA	TRBJ1-2	CASSQYGTANYGYTF	TGTGCCAGCAGCCAGTATGGAACAGCTAACTATGGCTACACCTTC
NA	TRBV30	NA	TRBJ2-3	CAWSPSGTDTQYF	TGTGCCTGGAGCCCCTCCGGCACAGATACGCAGTATTTT
NA	TRBV6-6	TRBD1	TRBJ2-7	CASSSPTGSYEQYF	TGTGCCAGCAGTTCTCCGACAGGGAGCTACGAGCAGTACTTC
NA	TRBV5-1	NA	TRBJ2-3	CASSSLVSADTQYF	TGCGCCAGCAGCTCGCTTGTATCCGCAGATACGCAGTATTTT
NA	TRBV5-1	NA	TRBJ1-2	CASSLTNSGEGYTF	TGCGCCAGCAGCTTAACGAATTCAGGGGAGGGCTACACCTTC
NA	TRBV18	NA	TRBJ1-4	CASSPRQAATNEKLFF	TGTGCCAGCTCACCTCGACAGGCGGCAACTAATGAAAAACTGTTTTTT
NA	TRBV25-1	NA	TRBJ1-4	CASSEHWTSATNEKLFF	TGTGCCAGCAGTGAACATTGGACCTCAGCAACTAATGAAAAACTGTTTTTT
NA	TRBV6-6	NA	TRBJ1-3	CASSLDSSGNTIYF	TGTGCCAGCAGTCTCGACAGCTCTGGAAACACCATATATTTT
NA	TRBV27	NA	TRBJ2-1	CASSLITGADNEQFF	TGTGCCAGCAGTTTGATCACAGGAGCGGACAATGAGCAGTTCTTC
NA	TRBV7-2	NA	TRBJ2-7	CASSSQSSYEQYF	TGTGCCAGCAGTTCACAGAGCTCCTACGAGCAGTACTTC
NA	TRBV2	NA	TRBJ2-7	CASSEPSPPYF	TGTGCCAGCAGTGAACCCAGCCCCCCGTACTTC
NA	TRBV9	TRBD2	TRBJ2-3	CASSPQAGAADTQYF	TGTGCCAGCAGCCCGCAGGCGGGAGCGGCAGATACGCAGTATTTT
NA	TRBV9	TRBD1	TRBJ2-3	CASSATGGLDTQYF	TGTGCCAGCAGCGCCACAGGGGGCCTAGATACGCAGTATTTT
NA	TRBV7-2	NA	TRBJ2-2	CASSLVWAQGGELFF	TGTGCCAGCAGCTTAGTTTGGGCCCAAGGGGGGGAGCTGTTTTTT
NA	TRBV6-5	NA	TRBJ1-2	CASSSGTPFGFGYTF	TGTGCCAGCAGTTCCGGGACCCCTTTCGGGTTCGGCTACACCTTC
NA	TRBV9	NA	TRBJ2-5	CASSVAASETQYF	TGTGCCAGCAGCGTAGCGGCCAGTGAGACCCAGTACTTC
NA	TRBV6-5	NA	TRBJ2-5	CASRKTSQETQYF	TGTGCCAGCAGAAAGACTAGTCAAGAGACCCAGTACTTC
NA	TRBV5-1	NA	TRBJ1-1	CASSGGGTEAFF	TGCGCCAGCAGTGGAGGGGGAACTGAAGCTTTCTTT
NA	TRBV9	NA	TRBJ1-1	CASSVGGGDTEAFF	TGTGCCAGCAGCGTAGGTGGGGGAGACACTGAAGCTTTCTTT
once	TRBV30	NA	TRBJ2-2	CAWGGHWPTGELFF	TGTGCCTGGGGGGGACATTGGCCGACCGGGGAGCTGTTTTTT
NA	TRBV10-1	NA	TRBJ2-7	CASSESDEQYF	TGCGCCAGCAGTGAGTCGGACGAGCAGTACTTC
once	TRBV29-1	NA	TRBJ2-5	CSVEHQETQYF	TGCAGCGTTGAACATCAAGAGACCCAGTACTTC
NA	TRBV15	TRBD1	TRBJ1-1	CATSRGTWDRGYEAFF	TGTGCCACCAGCAGGGGGACCTGGGACAGGGGTTATGAAGCTTTCTTT
NA	TRBV4-1	NA	TRBJ2-7	CASSQELKRDEQYF	TGCGCCAGCAGCCAAGAGTTAAAGAGGGACGAGCAGTACTTC
once	TRBV7-2	NA	TRBJ2-5	CASTQRTVETQYF	TGTGCCAGCACCCAGCGGACCGTGGAGACCCAGTACTTC
NA	TRBV29-1	NA	TRBJ1-1	CSVVKQGGTEAFF	TGCAGCGTTGTTAAACAAGGCGGCACTGAAGCTTTCTTT
few	TRBV7-8	NA	TRBJ2-2	CASSRDRTNTGELFF	TGTGCCAGCAGCCGAGACAGGACGAACACCGGGGAGCTGTTTTTT
NA	TRBV5-1	NA	TRBJ1-2	CASSPGNYGYTF	TGCGCCAGCAGCCCAGGAAACTATGGCTACACCTTC
NA	TRBV9	TRBD1	TRBJ2-2	CASSPRQGTTGELFF	TGTGCCAGCAGCCCACGACAGGGAACGACCGGGGAGCTGTTTTTT
NA	TRBV18	NA	TRBJ2-7	CASSPTGTSYEQYF	TGTGCCAGCTCACCTACAGGGACTTCCTACGAGCAGTACTTC
NA	TRBV11-2	NA	TRBJ1-2	CASSSARYNDYGYTF	TGTGCCAGCAGCTCCGCCCGATATAACGACTATGGCTACACCTTC
few	TRBV27	TRBD1	TRBJ1-2	CASRPQGAVSSYGYTF	TGTGCCAGCCGACCTCAGGGGGCGGTATCCAGCTATGGCTACACCTTC
NA	TRBV29-1	NA	TRBJ2-3	CSSRLGSFTDTQYF	TGCAGCTCACGCCTCGGGAGTTTCACAGATACGCAGTATTTT
few	TRBV10-3	NA	TRBJ2-5	CAISEGETQYF	TGTGCCATCAGTGAGGGAGAGACCCAGTACTTC
NA	TRBV6-1	NA	TRBJ2-1	CASGRKGEFEQFF	TGTGCCAGCGGCAGAAAGGGGGAATTTGAGCAGTTCTTC
NA	TRBV27	NA	TRBJ1-1	CASSLSGTQEAFF	TGTGCCAGCAGTTTATCGGGGACTCAGGAAGCTTTCTTT
NA	TRBV30	NA	TRBJ2-2	CAWNRLGSGELFF	TGTGCCTGGAACCGGCTAGGGAGCGGGGAGCTGTTTTTT
few	TRBV19	TRBD1	TRBJ1-1	CASSIATGEWTEAFF	TGTGCCAGTAGTATAGCGACAGGGGAATGGACTGAAGCTTTCTTT
NA	TRBV4-1	TRBD2	TRBJ2-2	CASSLSLAGVKTGELFF	TGCGCCAGCAGCCTGTCACTAGCGGGGGTTAAAACCGGGGAGCTGTTTTTT
NA	TRBV6-5	NA	TRBJ1-1	CASSYSAGEDTEAFF	TGTGCCAGCAGTTACAGTGCGGGGGAGGACACTGAAGCTTTCTTT
NA	TRBV7-9	TRBD1	TRBJ1-3	CASSFGTAVGYF	TGTGCCAGCAGCTTCGGGACAGCCGTGGGATATTTT
NA	TRBV5-5	TRBD1	TRBJ2-1	CASSLLGTDYNEQFF	TGTGCCAGCAGCTTGCTTGGGACAGATTACAATGAGCAGTTCTTC
NA	TRBV14	NA	TRBJ1-4	CASSPRTAEKLFF	TGTGCCAGCAGCCCGAGGACAGCCGAAAAACTGTTTTTT
NA	TRBV5-4	NA	TRBJ2-2	CASSFRTGELFF	TGTGCCAGCAGCTTTCGCACCGGGGAGCTGTTTTTT
NA	TRBV5-1	NA	TRBJ1-2	CASSSAATGFYGYTF	TGCGCCAGCAGCTCCGCAGCCACAGGGTTCTATGGCTACACCTTC
once	TRBV7-9	NA	TRBJ2-3	CASSPSYRTSTDTQYF	TGTGCCAGCAGCCCCAGCTACCGAACTAGCACAGATACGCAGTATTTT
NA	TRBV9	NA	TRBJ1-3	CASSETDGAASGNTIYF	TGTGCCAGCAGTGAAACCGACGGGGCCGCCTCTGGAAACACCATATATTTT
NA	TRBV2	NA	TRBJ1-4	CASSVSQGSNEKLFF	TGTGCCAGCAGTGTTTCGCAGGGAAGTAATGAAAAACTGTTTTTT
NA	TRBV4-3	TRBD1	TRBJ1-5	CASSQEWTGALGNQPQHF	TGCGCCAGCAGCCAAGAGTGGACAGGGGCCTTGGGAAATCAGCCCCAGCATTTT
NA	TRBV5-4	NA	TRBJ2-5	CASSHGLGRSQETQYF	TGTGCCAGCAGTCATGGTTTGGGGAGAAGTCAGGAGACCCAGTACTTC
NA	TRBV7-9	NA	TRBJ1-1	CASSPGRSNTEAFF	TGTGCCAGCAGCCCTGGACGGTCGAACACTGAAGCTTTCTTT